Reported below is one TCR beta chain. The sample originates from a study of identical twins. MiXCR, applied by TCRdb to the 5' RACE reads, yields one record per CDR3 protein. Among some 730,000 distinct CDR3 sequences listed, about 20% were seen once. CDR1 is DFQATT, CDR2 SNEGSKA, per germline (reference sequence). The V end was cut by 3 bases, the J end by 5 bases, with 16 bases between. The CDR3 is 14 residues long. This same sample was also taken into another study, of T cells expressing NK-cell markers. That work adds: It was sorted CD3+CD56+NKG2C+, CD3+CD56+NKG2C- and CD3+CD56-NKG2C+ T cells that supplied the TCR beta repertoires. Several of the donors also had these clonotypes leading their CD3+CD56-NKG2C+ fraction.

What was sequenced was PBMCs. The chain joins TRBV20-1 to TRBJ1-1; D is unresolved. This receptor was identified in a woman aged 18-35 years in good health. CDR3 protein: CSASLGRSGTEAFF. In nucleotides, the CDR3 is TGCAGTGCTAGTCTGGGCAGGTCTGGGACTGAAGCTTTCTTT.